This T cell receptor (beta chain) was recorded in a study of T cell repertoires in cytomegalovirus infection. Via MiXCR, TCRdb re-called the reads, giving one row per CDR3 protein. Among 700,000 to 900,000 distinct CDR3 sequences listed, about 29% were seen once. The CDR3 spans 15 residues. Trimming left V 3 bases short and J 8 bases short, with 17 bases between. Germline V gives CDR1 SEHNR, CDR2 FQNEAQ (reference sequence). There are many counts of this clonotype. Its antigen is not known. This receptor was identified in a human donor in good health (CMV status not recorded). Some clones in this sample may be carry-over from other donors' samples. Sequenced here: cultured CD8+ T cells from PBMCs, sampled from culture after CMV antigen stimulation. V usage is TRBV7-9 and J usage is TRBJ2-1; D may match TRBD1 or TRBD2 (6 bases each). The CDR3, as DNA: TGTGCCAGCAGCTTGCTGGGGGGCCCTGGGGATGAGCAGTTCTTC. Encoded protein: CASSLLGGPGDEQFF.